This TCR beta chain was recovered during a study of identical twins. Via MiXCR, TCRdb re-called the 5' RACE reads, giving one row per CDR3 protein. The repertoire includes 450,000 or so distinct CDR3 sequences, 14% of them detected once, and approximately 0.52% sits in the top ten. Germline V lookup: CDR1 MNHNS, CDR2 SASEGT. The CDR3 totals 13 residues. J lost 1 base, V lost 11 bases, and 6 bases had no gene match. These records were also assigned to another study, of yellow fever vaccine responses in identical twins.

The TCR originated in a woman between 18 and 29 years old in good health. Source material: CD4+ T cells sorted from blood. The chain combines TRBV6-1 with TRBJ2-3; TRBD2 matches at 7 bases. The CDR3 DNA reads as TGTGCCCTGAAGCGGGATGGCACAGATACGCAGTATTTT. Protein product: CALKRDGTDTQYF.